The 24 T cell receptor beta chains listed next were all sequenced from one sample in a study of siplizumab effects on memory and regulatory T cells. This table comes from immunoSEQ multiplex PCR, and its TCRdb copy is limited to in-frame clones, with some not included. The repertoire holds approximately 65,000 clones, with less than 85% as singletons. The sequenced sample was memory CD4+ T cells sorted from blood. The receptors were gathered from a human donor in good health.

This clone came up a few times. This chain joins TRBV7-7 and TRBJ2-1; 7 nucleotides agree with TRBD2. Germline CDR1 reads SSHAT; CDR2 reads FNYEAQ (reference sequence). Germline trimming cut 5 bases from V and 10 bases from J; bases unmatched to any gene: 5. The CDR3 is 12 amino acids. CDR3 sequence reads: CASSPGLGEQFF. The CDR3 DNA reads as TGTGCCAGCAGCCCCGGACTAGGAGAGCAGTTCTTC. Using reference TRBV7-7 and TRBJ2-1 for the parts outside the CDR3, the full variable domain is GAGVSQSPRYKVTKRGQDVTLRCDPISSHATLYWYQQALGQGPEFLTYFNYEAQPDKSGLPSDRFSAERPEGSISTLTIQRTEQRDSAMYRCASSPGLGEQFFGPGTRLTVL.

The chain is built from TRBV2 and TRBJ2-5; D gene unclear. The ends were cut back, 8 bases at V and 7 bases at J, with 11 bases in the middle. CDR1 and CDR2 (germline): SNHLY, FYNNEI. CDR3 length: 11 residues. CDR3 amino acids: CASGVLSTQYF. For the CDR3, the DNA is TGTGCCAGCGGAGTTTTGTCGACCCAGTACTTC.

The chain combines TRBV5-1 with TRBJ2-3, with D perhaps given as TRBD1 or TRBD2 (7 bases each). From germline, CDR1 is SGHRS and CDR2 YFSETQ. Trimming stripped 3 bases from V and 2 bases from J, with 13 bases between. This CDR3 has 15 amino acids. The CDR3 loop is CASSYQGGNTDTQYF. The CDR3 nucleotides are TGCGCCAGCAGCTACCAGGGGGGGAACACAGATACGCAGTATTTT.

The chain couples TRBV7-9 to TRBJ1-1; D call uncertain. The CDR3 length is 13 residues. The germline gives CDR1 SEHNR, CDR2 FQNEAQ (reference sequence). Trimming shortened V by 5 bases and J by 0 bases, and 7 bases separated the two germline ends. The CDR3 region is CASSREMNTEAFF. The CDR3 nucleotides read TGTGCCAGCAGCCGCGAGATGAACACTGAAGCTTTCTTT.

The V and J genes are TRBV4-2 and TRBJ1-2, with D uncertain. This CDR3 is 15 amino acids long. Germline V gives CDR1 LGHNA, CDR2 YNFKEQ. V lost 0 bases to trimming and J lost 3 bases, with 11 bases between them. CDR3 sequence: CASSQELTAHYGYTF. The CDR3 DNA follows: TGTGCCAGCAGCCAAGAACTCACAGCTCACTATGGCTACACCTTC.

The chain recombines TRBV10-3 with TRBJ1-1; maybe TRBD1 (5 bases). The ends were cut back, 2 bases at V and 3 bases at J, with 13 bases in the middle. Germline V lookup: CDR1 ENHRY, CDR2 SYGVKD. The CDR3 is 15 amino acids. The CDR3 loop reads CAISESPGVDTEAFF. CDR3 coding DNA: TGTGCCATCAGTGAGAGCCCGGGGGTCGACACTGAAGCTTTCTTT.

On this clone: Sequence at one end of the junction differs from germline and may be a read error. The sample holds other DNA sequences that translate to the same CDR3. The CDR3 region is CASSMHWVIRSGIRYEQYF. For the CDR3, the DNA is TGTGCCAGTAGTATGCATTGGGTCATTCGAAGCGGGATTAGGTACGAACAGTACTTC. The chain recombines TRBV19 with TRBJ2-7, with TRBD2 identical over 7 bases. The germline gives CDR1 LNHDA, CDR2 SQIVND (reference sequence). The CDR3 totals 19 residues.

The rearrangement links TRBV18 to TRBJ1-4; TRBD1 might be the D (5 bases). Germline V gives CDR1 KGHSH, CDR2 LQKENI. CDR3 size: 15 residues. V lost 6 bases and J lost 8, with 19 bases in between. CDR3 sequence (DNA): TGTGCCAGCTCGCTTCAGGGAGTTCCCTACGAAAAACTGTTTTTT. Translation gives CASSLQGVPYEKLFF.

The V call is TRBV29-1, the J call TRBJ1-1, with 9 bases lining up with TRBD1. The CDR3 runs 13 residues. Trimming at V came to 7 bases and at J to 5 bases, leaving 8 bases not matched to a gene. CDR1 is SQVTM and CDR2 is ANQGSEA in the germline V gene. The CDR3 protein is CSERTGASTEAFF. In nucleotides, the CDR3 is TGCAGCGAGCGGACAGGGGCGTCAACTGAAGCTTTCTTT.

This clone has only a few counts. The V and J genes are TRBV13 and TRBJ2-7; no clear D gene. The CDR3 runs 15 residues. Germline lookup yields CDR1 PRHDT and CDR2 FYEKMQ (reference sequence). V lost 1 base and J lost 0, with 10 bases in between. In DNA form, the CDR3 reads TGTGCCAGCAGCTTAGTGGATGGCGTCTCCTACGAGCAGTACTTC. This codes for CASSLVDGVSYEQYF.

This clone was observed a few times. V usage is TRBV19 and J usage is TRBJ1-5; D is perhaps TRBD1 (6 bases). CDR3 length equals 14 residues. CDR1 is LNHDA, CDR2 SQIVND, per germline (reference sequence). V dropped 5 bases and J dropped 5 bases, with 13 bases sitting between them. This CDR3 reads CASSWQGRYQPQHF. The CDR3 coding sequence is TGTGCCAGTAGTTGGCAGGGGAGGTATCAGCCCCAGCATTTT. Based on the CDR3 plus reference TRBV19 and TRBJ1-5, the full variable domain is DGGITQSPKYLFRKEGQNVTLSCEQNLNHDAMYWYRQDPGQGLRLIYYSQIVNDFQKGDIAEGYSVSREKKESFPLTVTSAQKNPTAFYLCASSWQGRYQPQHFGDGTRLSIL.

This chain joins TRBV6-6 and TRBJ1-5, with D hard to call. The CDR3 is 14 residues long. Trimming cost V 2 bases and J 7 bases, with 12 bases left between them. The germline V gene has CDR1 MNHNY and CDR2 SVGAGI (reference sequence). CDR3 sequence (DNA): TGTGCCAGCAGTTACCGGGAAGGAGGACAGCCCCAGCATTTT. Protein product: CASSYREGGQPQHF.

This clone appeared once. The chain joins TRBV7-8 to TRBJ1-5; TRBD1 aligns across 7 bases. Trimming removed 5 bases from V and 1 base from J; junction bases left unmatched: 11. This CDR3 has 17 residues. The germline V gene has CDR1 SGHVS and CDR2 FQNEAQ. The CDR3 nucleotides read TGTGCCAGCAGCCCCGCCGGGACAGCGGTGAGCAATCAGCCCCAGCATTTT. It translates to CASSPAGTAVSNQPQHF. The full variable domain, rest sourced from reference TRBV7-8 and TRBJ1-5, is GAGVSQSPRYKVAKRGQDVALRCDPISGHVSLFWYQQALGQGPEFLTYFQNEAQLDKSGLPSDRFFAERPEGSVSTLKIQRTQQEDSAVYLCASSPAGTAVSNQPQHFGDGTRLSIL.

The chain joins TRBV25-1 to TRBJ2-7; 10 bases align to TRBD1. With 6 bases clipped from V and 12 bases from J, the junction kept 14 bases outside the gene matches. The CDR3 totals 14 residues. Germline V gene data show CDR1 as MGHDK and CDR2 as SYGVNS. In DNA, the CDR3 is TGTGCCAGCAGCGACGACAGAGACAGGGGGCCCGGGTACTTC. This encodes CASSDDRDRGPGYF.

This chain links TRBV11-3 with TRBJ2-1, with D perhaps TRBD2 (5 bases). Germline CDR1 and CDR2: SGHNT and YENEEA. The CDR3 extends over 15 amino acids. V was clipped by 5 bases and J by 0 bases, with 11 bases between them. The CDR3 sequence is CASSMDWSSYNEQFF. The CDR3 DNA is TGTGCCAGCAGCATGGACTGGAGCTCCTACAATGAGCAGTTCTTC.

The genes are TRBV13 and TRBJ1-3, with D maybe TRBD1 (6 bases). Germline V gene lookup returns CDR1 PRHDT and CDR2 FYEKMQ (reference sequence). There are 16 residues in the CDR3. The V end lost 3 bases, the J end lost 2 bases, and 14 bases lay between the germline ends. DNA of the CDR3: TGTGCCAGCAGCTTTACCGGGACATTCGCTGGAAACACCATATATTTT. The encoded protein is CASSFTGTFAGNTIYF. The full variable domain, rest sourced from reference TRBV13 and TRBJ1-3, is AAGVIQSPRHLIKEKRETATLKCYPIPRHDTVYWYQQGPGQDPQFLISFYEKMQSDKGSIPDRFSAQQFSDYHSELNMSSLELGDSALYFCASSFTGTFAGNTIYFGEGSWLTVV.

The count of this clone is one. The chain carries TRBV11-2 and TRBJ2-7; weak D call: TRBD2 (5 bases). The CDR3 sequence is 14 residues long. In germline, CDR1 is SGHAT, CDR2 FQNNGV. V lost 4 bases and J lost 0, with 10 bases in between. CDR3 nucleotide sequence: TGTGCCAGCAGCTCGGGGTTTGCCTCCTACGAGCAGTACTTC. The encoded protein is CASSSGFASYEQYF.

The J gene is TRBJ2-2, the V gene TRBV9; 7 bases agree with TRBD2. The CDR3 runs to 15 residues. The V and J ends lost 2 bases and 2 bases, in that order; junction bases with no gene match: 3. Germline V lookup: CDR1 SGDLS, CDR2 YYNGEE. The CDR3 region has the DNA TGTGCCAGCAGCGTTCTAGCGGTTAACACCGGGGAGCTGTTTTTT. Its translation is CASSVLAVNTGELFF.

The chain employs TRBV21-1 and TRBJ2-1; the table's D call, TRBD2, was not checked against the DNA. TRBV21-1 is a pseudogene. The CDR3 extends over 11 amino acids. The CDR3 DNA follows: TGTGCCAGCAGTTTATACAATGAGCAGTTCTTC. Its translation: CASSLYNEQFF.

This clone was observed a handful of times. The chain employs TRBV5-1 and TRBJ2-2, with 11 bases lining up with TRBD1. The CDR3 is 18 amino acids. V lost 0 bases to trimming and J lost 1 base; unmatched junction nucleotides: 5. CDR1 SGHRS and CDR2 YFSETQ come from the germline V gene. The CDR3 protein is CASSLAGQGALNTGELFF. CDR3 in DNA: TGCGCCAGCAGCTTGGCTGGACAGGGGGCTCTGAACACCGGGGAGCTGTTTTTT.

The rearrangement links TRBV10-1 to TRBJ1-2; D gene ambiguous. Per germline, CDR1 WNHNN and CDR2 SYGVQD (reference sequence). V lost 6 bases, J lost 4 bases, and 9 bases lay in between. There are 12 residues in the CDR3. CDR3 nucleotides: TGCGCCAGCAGAGACGGGTTCTATGGCTACACCTTC. Translating gives CASRDGFYGYTF.

In this sample, this clone turned up a few times. The rearrangement links TRBV19 to TRBJ1-5; D is unclear. CDR3 size: 15 residues. Trimming took off 6 bases at V and 0 bases at J, with 12 bases between the two ends. Germline CDR1 reads LNHDA; CDR2 reads SQIVND (reference sequence). CDR3 DNA: TGTGCCAGTAGCCAGGAACCCTATAGCAATCAGCCCCAGCATTTT. Amino acids: CASSQEPYSNQPQHF. The whole variable domain, filled in from reference TRBV19 and TRBJ1-5, reads DGGITQSPKYLFRKEGQNVTLSCEQNLNHDAMYWYRQDPGQGLRLIYYSQIVNDFQKGDIAEGYSVSREKKESFPLTVTSAQKNPTAFYLCASSQEPYSNQPQHFGDGTRLSIL.

V and J are TRBV2 and TRBJ2-5, with 7 bases lining up with TRBD2. V lost 8 bases, J lost 5 bases, and 20 bases stayed unmatched. This CDR3 is 17 amino acids long. The germline V gene encodes CDR1 SNHLY and CDR2 FYNNEI. The CDR3 DNA reads TGTGCCAGCTGGGGGGGAGTGGGGACCATCAAAGGGGAGACCCAGTACTTC. Its protein is CASWGGVGTIKGETQYF.

The chain combines TRBV4-1 with TRBJ2-3; D not certain. CDR3 length: 14 residues. V was pared by 0 bases and J by 2 bases, with 6 bases between. The germline CDR1 and CDR2 sequences are MGHRA and YSYEKL. Here the CDR3 DNA reads TGCGCCAGCAGCCAAGACACTAACACAGATACGCAGTATTTT. Translation gives CASSQDTNTDTQYF.